Following are 13 T cell receptor beta chains from one sample sequenced in a study of cytomegalovirus exposure and HLA in healthy donors. PCR involved 60 Vbeta and 13 Jbeta primers. The table came from immunoSEQ multiplex PCR; TCRdb's copy has only in-frame clones and leaves some out. The sample contains under 200,000 clones, 80% to 90% of which appear only once. The sequencing sample was made of PBMCs. Receptors were obtained from a man aged 40-55 years in good health and CMV-seropositive.

The rearrangement uses TRBV6-5 and TRBJ1-6, with 7 nucleotides matching TRBD1. CDR3 size: 14 residues. In germline, CDR1 is MNHEY, CDR2 SVGAGI. V shed 4 bases, J shed 4 bases, and the junction held 1 base outside the gene matches. CDR3 sequence reads: CASSWDSYNSPLHF. Here the CDR3 DNA reads TGTGCCAGCAGTTGGGACAGTTATAATTCACCCCTCCACTTT.

This clone appeared a single time. The chain couples TRBV5-1 to TRBJ2-2, with 7 positions matching TRBD1. The CDR3 runs 17 residues. Trimming took 1 base from V and 1 from J; bases not matched to a gene: 7. Germline V CDR1 and CDR2: SGHRS, YFSETQ. Written as DNA, the CDR3 is TGCGCCAGCAGCTTGTCCCCGACAGGGCTGAACACCGGGGAGCTGTTTTTT. Translating gives CASSLSPTGLNTGELFF.

This chain uses TRBV7-3 with TRBJ2-7, with 11 nucleotides matching TRBD1. The CDR3 has 15 amino acids. Germline lookup yields CDR1 SGHTA and CDR2 FQGTGA. V lost 5 bases and J lost 7; bases outside the gene matches: 10. CDR3: CASSTRDRGIYEQYF. The DNA of the CDR3 is TGTGCCAGCAGCACCCGGGACAGGGGGATTTATGAGCAGTACTTC.

The rearrangement uses TRBV7-8 and TRBJ2-4, with D uncertain. The CDR3 loop spans 13 amino acids. Trimming shortened V by 4 bases and J by 9 bases, and 13 bases separated the two germline ends. CDR1 and CDR2 from the germline V gene are SGHVS and FQNEAQ. CDR3 residues: CASSSDPRVIQYF. Here the CDR3 DNA reads TGTGCCAGCAGCTCTGACCCTCGGGTCATTCAGTACTTC.

This chain connects TRBV5-1 to TRBJ1-1; possible D gene TRBD1, 5 bases. The CDR3 consists of 16 residues. Germline lookup yields CDR1 SGHRS and CDR2 YFSETQ. Between the trimmed V and J ends, which lost 4 bases and 4 bases, there was a span of 20 bases. CDR3 sequence: CASSQRASGGGTEAFF. In DNA form, the CDR3 reads TGCGCCAGCAGCCAGAGGGCCTCTGGGGGGGGCACTGAAGCTTTCTTT.

V gene TRBV10-3 combines with J gene TRBJ1-1, with 7 bases identical to TRBD1. Losses at the gene ends were 7 bases for V and 4 bases for J; bases not matched to a gene: 6. The CDR3 totals 13 residues. The V gene's germline CDR1 is ENHRY and CDR2 SYGVKD. CDR3 region: CAITKGAGTEAFF. The CDR3 nucleotides are TGTGCCATCACTAAGGGGGCTGGCACTGAAGCTTTCTTT.

A few counts support this clone. V and J are TRBV11-2 and TRBJ2-7; 7 bases agree with TRBD1. This CDR3 contains 15 residues. V dropped 5 bases and J dropped 3; count of bases not matched to a gene: 10. Germline CDR1 reads SGHAT; CDR2 reads FQNNGV. In DNA, the CDR3 is TGTGCCAGCAGCACCCACAGGGGATCAGGCTACGAGCAGTACTTC. Its translation: CASSTHRGSGYEQYF.

The rearrangement joins TRBV7-9 to TRBJ2-5; 7 bases are shared with TRBD2. Unmatched junction bases numbered 12, after V lost 5 bases and J lost 0 bases. CDR1 and CDR2 (germline): SEHNR, FQNEAQ (reference sequence). This CDR3 is built from 17 residues. CDR3: CASSRGSAGADQETQYF. In nucleotides, the CDR3 is TGTGCCAGCAGCAGGGGCTCGGCGGGAGCGGACCAAGAGACCCAGTACTTC. Full variable domain (outside the CDR3, taken from reference TRBV7-9 and TRBJ2-5): DTGVSQNPRHKITKRGQNVTFRCDPISEHNRLYWYRQTLGQGPEFLTYFQNEAQLEKSRLLSDRFSAERPKGSFSTLEIQRTEQGDSAMYLCASSRGSAGADQETQYFGPGTRLLVL.

The chain employs TRBV18 and TRBJ2-7, with a weak D call TRBD1 (5 bases). Trimming removed 3 bases from V and 3 bases from J, with 12 bases in between. This CDR3 is 14 amino acids long. Germline V gene lookup returns CDR1 KGHSH and CDR2 LQKENI. The CDR3 sequence: CASSPDQGGYEQYF. The CDR3 DNA is TGTGCCAGCTCACCGGACCAGGGCGGCTACGAGCAGTACTTC.

V and J are TRBV5-4 and TRBJ2-3; 8 bases fit TRBD2. V lost 2 bases to trimming and J lost 1 base; unmatched junction nucleotides: 0. The CDR3 totals 14 residues. In germline, CDR1 is SGHNT, CDR2 YYREEE (reference sequence). In DNA, the CDR3 is TGTGCCAGCAGCTTACTAGCGGGCACAGATACGCAGTATTTT. This encodes CASSLLAGTDTQYF. The entire variable domain, with the rest obtained from reference TRBV5-4 and TRBJ2-3, is as follows: ETGVTQSPTHLIKTRGQQVTLRCSSQSGHNTVSWYQQALGQGPQFIFQYYREEENGRGNFPPRFSGLQFPNYSSELNVNALELDDSALYLCASSLLAGTDTQYFGPGTRLTVL.

The chain links TRBV11-2 to TRBJ2-7; 7 bases line up with TRBD1. The CDR3 spans 16 residues. Germline assignment: CDR1 SGHAT and CDR2 FQNNGV. The V gene end was trimmed by 1 base and the J gene end by 6 bases; junction bases not matched to a gene: 12. CDR3 bases: TGTGCCAGCAGCTTAGGGGGCCATGAGGGGGCTTCCGAGCAGTACTTC. Translation gives CASSLGGHEGASEQYF.

This sequence joins TRBV5-5 and TRBJ2-3, with 10 positions matching TRBD2. V was pared by 4 bases and J by 2 bases, with 4 bases of the junction left unmatched. The CDR3 extends over 15 amino acids. In germline, CDR1 is SGHKS, CDR2 YYEKEE (reference sequence). CDR3 sequence reads: CASSRAGGPTDTQYF. The CDR3 DNA follows: TGTGCCAGCAGCAGAGCGGGAGGGCCCACAGATACGCAGTATTTT.

The V call is TRBV6-1, the J call TRBJ2-1, with D maybe TRBD2 (5 bases). Deletions cut 7 bases from V and 5 bases from J, with 18 bases between. CDR3 size: 15 residues. The germline V gene encodes CDR1 MNHNS and CDR2 SASEGT. The CDR3, as DNA: TGTGCCAGCAAGGGAGATGAGTATGGGAACAATGAGCAGTTCTTC. Protein sequence: CASKGDEYGNNEQFF.